The rows below give T cell receptor beta chains drawn from one sample of a study of cytomegalovirus exposure and HLA in healthy donors. The assay was immunoSEQ multiplex PCR, and TCRdb's table has in-frame clones only and misses some. The sample table sets out approximately 140,000 clones. Sequenced material: PBMCs. Receptors were obtained from a man aged 40-49 years in good health and CMV-seronegative. Each CDR3 is given without its conserved first and last residue.

J gene,V gene,CDR3 protein
TRBJ2-7,TRBV6-5,ASSYTAGSYEQY
TRBJ2-2,TRBV27,ASNPGKVTGELF
TRBJ2-7,TRBV11-2,ASSGPGQLYEQY
TRBJ2-7,TRBV6-5,ASSRGQGGTYEQY
TRBJ2-1,TRBV7-3,ASSLEGAILNEQF
TRBJ1-1,TRBV27,ASSSNQDRLSEAF
TRBJ2-7,TRBV13,ASSSGHEYYEQY
TRBJ2-7,TRBV5-6,ASSFHRDRASHEQY
TRBJ2-1,TRBV6-1,ASSELRGSYNEQF
TRBJ2-7,TRBV28,ASSFGQGEDEQY
TRBJ2-7,TRBV18,ASSPTGTATEQY
TRBJ2-3,TRBV14,ASSQGQAYTDTQY
TRBJ2-5,TRBV4-2,ASSQEVAGGHSQETQY
TRBJ2-7,TRBV10-3,AISGGPLTYEQY
TRBJ2-7,TRBV27,ASSLSSRGFTYEQY
TRBJ1-1,TRBV5-5,ASTLWTENTEAF
TRBJ2-1,TRBV27,ASRTGGSGNEQF
TRBJ1-5,TRBV6-4,ASNFHPGHPRDKRIQPQH
TRBJ2-3,TRBV4-3,ASSQFEYGGVGDTQY
TRBJ1-2,TRBV6-5,ASTRDSQIYGYT
TRBJ1-2,TRBV9,ASSVGNRGNGYT
TRBJ1-3,TRBV19,ASNSGGSGNTIY
TRBJ1-4,TRBV4-1,ASSQLGTITNEKLF
TRBJ1-5,TRBV4-2,ASSQVDRVNQPQH
TRBJ2-1,TRBV5-1,ASSLDSYNEQF
TRBJ2-2,TRBV7-2,ASSLASSGEYTGELF
TRBJ1-2,TRBV2,ASSAGQRNYGYT
TRBJ2-7,TRBV11-2,ASSGTGTGVYEQY
TRBJ2-7,TRBV9,ASSVSFQGAYEQY
TRBJ2-2,TRBV5-1,ASSPVGGDTGELF
TRBJ2-3,TRBV7-2,ASSLEGGNTDTQY
TRBJ2-1,TRBV6-1,ASSFSGSSYNEQF
TRBJ2-2,TRBV2,ASRVKSGGRNTGELF
TRBJ2-7,TRBV6-6,ASSYSGQGASYEQY
TRBJ1-3,TRBV7-9,ASSLEGQSSGNTIY
TRBJ2-5,TRBV25-1,ASSEYAKEETQY
TRBJ1-1,TRBV18,ASSLRGNTEAF
TRBJ2-3,TRBV6-6,ASLGGAETDTQY
TRBJ1-1,TRBV27,ASRVQGVNTEAF
TRBJ2-1,TRBV9,ASSDYRGVGSYNEQF
TRBJ2-1,TRBV4-1,ASSQDSGLRNEQF
TRBJ1-6,TRBV9,ASTPGWGNSPLH
TRBJ1-5,TRBV6-1,ASSEVGRASNQPQH
TRBJ1-1,TRBV5-1,ASSPRQGRLNTEAF
TRBJ1-1,TRBV18,ASQRQGALNTEAF